What follows are 24 T cell receptor beta chains derived from one specimen sequenced in a study of blood T cell repertoires in COVID-19 (TCRdb year 2020). Library method: the immunoSEQ multiplex PCR assay. The immuneACCESS repertoire file appears here via TCRdb, limited to in-frame rearrangements. These files lack a portion of the clones; in checked studies, under half of the deficit traces to unresolved V genes, and the cause of the others is not known. The sample data list a few hundred thousand clones, and around 88% of these were observed just once. Of the sample, approximately 2% falls within the top ten clones. Sequenced: peripheral blood. These receptors came from a woman aged 30 to 39 who had recovered from COVID-19.

The chain combines TRBV29-1 with TRBJ2-7; the D gene is possibly TRBD2 (7 bases). CDR3 length equals 13 residues. V lost 6 bases to trimming and J lost 6 bases, with 18 bases between them. Germline V lookup: CDR1 SQVTM, CDR2 ANQGSEA. The CDR3 DNA follows: TGCAGCGTCCTGGAGGGGGGGGGCCTCGAGCAGTACTTC. It translates to CSVLEGGGLEQYF.

V usage is TRBV7-9 and J usage is TRBJ2-7, with a tentative D call TRBD1 (6 bases). The V gene lost 4 bases and the J gene lost 2 bases, with 18 bases spanning the gap. The CDR3 contains 16 residues. In germline, CDR1 is SEHNR, CDR2 FQNEAQ (reference sequence). The CDR3 nucleotides read TGTGCCAGCAGCTCCCCTACAGGGTCTGACCCCTACGAGCAGTACTTC. Translation: CASSSPTGSDPYEQYF.

With respect to this clone: The same CDR3 is also encoded by other DNA sequences in this sample. V gene TRBV19 combines with J gene TRBJ1-1; 8 nucleotides match TRBD1. The CDR3 spans 12 residues. The germline CDR1 and CDR2 sequences are LNHDA and SQIVND (reference sequence). The V segment lost 7 bases and the J segment 4 bases; nucleotides outside the gene matches: 2. CDR3 in amino acids: CASKQGGTEAFF. The CDR3, as DNA: TGTGCCAGTAAACAGGGGGGCACTGAAGCTTTCTTT.

The rearrangement joins TRBV7-9 to TRBJ1-3; D ambiguous. The V gene lost 1 base and the J gene lost 0 bases, with 10 bases spanning the gap. Germline CDR1 is SEHNR and CDR2 is FQNEAQ (reference sequence). The CDR3 is 16 residues long. Written as DNA, the CDR3 is TGTGCCAGCAGCTTAGTAGTGGGGAGCTCTGGAAACACCATATATTTT. Translation gives CASSLVVGSSGNTIYF.

The rearrangement links TRBV6-5 to TRBJ2-7, with TRBD2 matching 10 bases. CDR1 MNHEY and CDR2 SVGAGI come from the germline V gene. This CDR3 spans 14 amino acids. V dropped 6 bases and J dropped 4; count of bases not matched to a gene: 6. This CDR3 is CASSRTSGEYEQYF. The CDR3 DNA follows: TGTGCCAGCAGCCGGACTAGCGGAGAATACGAGCAGTACTTC.

The DNA of the CDR3 is TGTGCCACCAGTGAACCCCAACAGGGGGCGTCGTCAAATACGCAGTATTTT. Its translation is CATSEPQQGASSNTQYF. The chain joins TRBV24-1 to TRBJ2-3, with TRBD1 identical over 9 bases. The germline gives CDR1 KGHDR, CDR2 SFDVKD. This CDR3 contains 17 residues. Unmatched junction bases numbered 14, after V lost 4 bases and J lost 7 bases.

V gene TRBV18 combines with J gene TRBJ1-4, with 8 positions matching TRBD1. The CDR3 runs to 15 residues. Germline CDR1 is KGHSH and CDR2 is LQKENI. V dropped 6 bases and J dropped 7; count of bases not matched to a gene: 10. The CDR3 region has the DNA TGTGCCAGCTCGCTCGGCGACAGGGGTGGTGAAAAACTGTTTTTT. It translates to CASSLGDRGGEKLFF.

The V call is TRBV19, the J call TRBJ1-3, with D possibly matching TRBD1 (5 bases). The CDR3 spans 14 residues. Germline CDR1 is LNHDA and CDR2 is SQIVND (reference sequence). Trimming removed 7 bases at V and 4 bases at J, with 14 bases between. Written as DNA, the CDR3 is TGTGCCAGTACCCCCCCGGGGGTCGGAAACACCATATATTTT. Amino acid sequence: CASTPPGVGNTIYF.

This chain links TRBV5-1 with TRBJ2-5; D is perhaps TRBD1 (6 bases). Germline loops: CDR1 SGHRS, CDR2 YFSETQ. Trimming took off 2 bases at V and 2 bases at J, with 10 bases between the two ends. This CDR3 is 14 amino acids long. The CDR3: CASSFLGQQETQYF. CDR3 sequence (DNA): TGCGCCAGCAGCTTTCTCGGACAGCAAGAGACCCAGTACTTC.

The chain recombines TRBV6-6 with TRBJ1-1; the match to TRBD1 covers 8 bases. Germline V gene data show CDR1 as MNHNY and CDR2 as SVGAGI (reference sequence). After removal of 3 bases from V and 4 bases from J, the junction contained 10 bases not matched to a gene. The CDR3 spans 16 residues. CDR3 protein: CASSYPRDRSSTEAFF. In DNA, the CDR3 is TGTGCCAGCAGTTATCCTCGGGACAGGAGTTCCACTGAAGCTTTCTTT.

This clone was seen once. The chain carries TRBV30 and TRBJ1-1; no firm D call. The V gene's germline CDR1 is GTSNPN and CDR2 SVGIG (reference sequence). The CDR3 totals 12 residues. With 3 bases removed from V and 1 base from J, the gap between germline ends came to 6 bases. Here the CDR3 DNA reads TGTGCCTGGAGACGGGGGAACACTGAAGCTTTCTTT. It codes for CAWRRGNTEAFF. The variable domain in full, with the rest retrieved from reference TRBV30 and TRBJ1-1, is SQTIHQWPATLVQPVGSPLSLECTVEGTSNPNLYWYRQAAGRGLQLLFYSVGIGQISSEVPQNLSASRPQDRQFILSSKKLLLSDSGFYLCAWRRGNTEAFFGQGTRLTVV.

The rearrangement joins TRBV3-1 (or the pseudogene TRBV3-2) to TRBJ2-1, with TRBD2 matching over 7 bases. Germline V CDR1 and CDR2: LGHDT, YNNKEL (reference sequence). This CDR3 spans 11 amino acids. Germline trimming cut 8 bases from V and 9 bases from J; bases unmatched to any gene: 4. The CDR3 is CASSSGGEQFF. CDR3 bases: TGTGCCAGCTCCTCGGGGGGTGAGCAGTTCTTC.

The chain carries TRBV9 and TRBJ1-3; tentative D call: TRBD1 (5 bases). Germline CDR1 and CDR2: SGDLS and YYNGEE. This CDR3 contains 17 residues. Trimming left V 0 bases short and J 0 bases short, with 13 bases between. The CDR3 bases are TGTGCCAGCAGCGTAGCAGGGATCCTTTCCTCTGGAAACACCATATATTTT. Protein sequence: CASSVAGILSSGNTIYF.

The chain uses TRBV5-5 and TRBJ2-7, with unresolved D. The CDR3 is 13 residues long. Germline assignment: CDR1 SGHKS and CDR2 YYEKEE (reference sequence). Trimming left V 4 bases short and J 2 bases short, with 10 bases between. CDR3: CASSPAETYEQYF. The CDR3 DNA reads TGTGCCAGCAGCCCGGCGGAAACCTACGAGCAGTACTTC.

The rearrangement uses TRBV28 and TRBJ1-1, with D possibly being TRBD1 (5 bases). Trimming removed 4 bases at V and 3 bases at J, with 15 bases between. CDR3 length: 15 residues. The germline gives CDR1 MDHEN, CDR2 SYDVKM. CDR3 loop: CASSSSRVGDTEAFF. CDR3 nucleotides: TGTGCCAGCAGTTCCTCCAGGGTCGGAGACACTGAAGCTTTCTTT.

V usage is TRBV9 and J usage is TRBJ2-2, with D perhaps TRBD2 (5 bases). V was clipped by 6 bases and J by 1 base, with 10 bases between them. The CDR3 contains 14 residues. Germline values: CDR1 SGDLS, CDR2 YYNGEE. In nucleotides, the CDR3 is TGTGCCAGCAAAGCGGAGGTGAACACCGGGGAGCTGTTTTTT. This translates into CASKAEVNTGELFF. Full variable domain (remainder filled in from reference TRBV9 and TRBJ2-2): DSGVTQTPKHLITATGQRVTLRCSPRSGDLSVYWYQQSLDQGLQFLIQYYNGEERAKGNILERFSAQQFPDLHSELNLSSLELGDSALYFCASKAEVNTGELFFGEGSRLTVL.

The rearrangement uses TRBV7-9 and TRBJ1-6, with unresolved D. Trimming cost V 2 bases and J 7 bases, with 9 bases left between them. This CDR3 is built from 14 residues. CDR1 is SEHNR, CDR2 FQNEAQ, per germline (reference sequence). CDR3 region: CASSLSAGNSPLHF. CDR3 sequence (DNA): TGTGCCAGCAGCTTATCGGCGGGGAATTCACCCCTCCACTTT.

This chain connects TRBV10-3 to TRBJ2-1; TRBD2 aligns across 11 bases. The CDR3 has 17 amino acids. Germline V gene sequence: CDR1 ENHRY, CDR2 SYGVKD. After removal of 2 bases from V and 4 bases from J, the junction contained 7 bases not matched to a gene. The CDR3 coding sequence is TGTGCCATCAGTGAGAGTTTGGCTAGCGGGGGGTACAATGAGCAGTTCTTC. Protein: CAISESLASGGYNEQFF.

A single count supports this clone. The CDR3 nucleotides are TGTGCCAGCAGCTTCCGCTCGGGGGGGACCGGGGAGCTGTTTTTT. It translates to CASSFRSGGTGELFF. The chain links TRBV27 to TRBJ2-2, with 8 bases aligning to TRBD2. The CDR3 is made up of 15 amino acids. With 6 bases clipped from V and 5 bases from J, the junction kept 8 bases outside the gene matches. Germline V lookup: CDR1 MNHEY, CDR2 SMNVEV (reference sequence).

V gene TRBV6-5 combines with J gene TRBJ1-1; 8 bases fit TRBD1. This CDR3 is built from 14 residues. CDR1 is MNHEY and CDR2 is SVGAGI in the germline V gene. V shed 7 bases, J shed 1 base, and the junction held 5 bases outside the gene matches. In DNA form, the CDR3 reads TGTGCCAGCACCAGGGGGCTCTCGAACACTGAAGCTTTCTTT. Protein sequence: CASTRGLSNTEAFF.

J is TRBJ2-1 and V is TRBV3-1 (or the pseudogene TRBV3-2); 12 bases are shared with TRBD2. V shed 1 base and J 9 bases; nucleotides not matched to a gene: 1. CDR1 and CDR2 from the germline V gene are LGHDT and YNNKEL (reference sequence). The CDR3 sequence is 14 residues long. The CDR3 spells CASSQVTSGSEQFF. The CDR3 DNA reads as TGTGCCAGCAGCCAAGTGACTAGCGGGAGTGAGCAGTTCTTC.

This clone appeared a single time. The rearrangement links TRBV28 to TRBJ1-2, with 11 bases identical to TRBD1. There are 14 residues in the CDR3. V shed 3 bases, J shed 5 bases, and the junction held 2 bases outside the gene matches. Germline CDR1 MDHEN, CDR2 SYDVKM. As DNA, the CDR3 is TGTGCCAGCAGTTTCCGGGACAGGGGGTATGGCTACACCTTC. This gives the protein CASSFRDRGYGYTF.

The CDR3 DNA sequence: TGTGCCATCAGTGTCGCAGTACCGAACACTGAAGCTTTCTTT. This codes for CAISVAVPNTEAFF. This rearrangement joins TRBV10-3 to TRBJ1-1; D call uncertain. The germline CDR1 and CDR2 sequences are ENHRY and SYGVKD. This CDR3 spans 14 amino acids. The germline V and J ends were trimmed by 4 bases and 1 base, with 10 bases remaining between them.

The rearrangement links TRBV18 to TRBJ2-6, with D perhaps TRBD1 (6 bases). Per the germline V gene, CDR1 is KGHSH and CDR2 is LQKENI. This CDR3 contains 12 residues. The V gene lost 3 bases and the J gene lost 12 bases, with 9 bases spanning the gap. CDR3 residues: CASSPDRGVLTF. The DNA of the CDR3 is TGTGCCAGCTCACCGGACAGAGGCGTCCTGACTTTC.